Listed here are 32 T cell receptor beta chains from one sample, sequenced in a study of shared clonotypes between healthy human individuals. This table comes from immunoSEQ multiplex PCR, and its TCRdb copy is limited to in-frame clones, with some not included. The sample has nearly 500,000 clones; 70% to 80% are singletons. Source material: PBMCs. All receptors come from a middle-aged woman in good health. Some clones in this sample may be carry-over from other donors' samples.

The chain recombines TRBV29-1 with TRBJ1-5; TRBD1 matches 9 bases. This CDR3 contains 14 residues. Trimming at V came to 4 bases and at J to 4 bases, leaving 5 bases not matched to a gene. CDR1 is SQVTM and CDR2 is ANQGSEA in the germline V gene. The CDR3, as DNA: TGCAGCGTTGGAAACAGGGGGCGGAATCAGCCCCAGCATTTT. This codes for CSVGNRGRNQPQHF.

This sequence joins TRBV27 and TRBJ1-2, with D tentatively TRBD1 (5 bases). The V gene's germline CDR1 is MNHEY and CDR2 SMNVEV (reference sequence). The CDR3 has 13 amino acids. The V and J ends lost 3 bases and 5 bases respectively, with 10 bases between them. In nucleotides, the CDR3 is TGTGCCAGCAGTTTGGGGCGGGGATATGGCTACACCTTC. This codes for CASSLGRGYGYTF.

The chain recombines TRBV27 with TRBJ1-1; unclear D gene. The length of the CDR3 is 15 residues. V shed 6 bases and J shed 1 base, with 15 bases lying between them. The germline V gene encodes CDR1 MNHEY and CDR2 SMNVEV (reference sequence). The CDR3 coding sequence is TGTGCCAGCAGCCCGAGTACCACAGCGAACACTGAAGCTTTCTTT. It codes for CASSPSTTANTEAFF.

As regards this clone: A single base separates this from a much larger clone, so it may be a read error. The rearrangement links TRBV7-3 to TRBJ2-1, with 10 bases identical to TRBD2. The V segment lost 4 bases and the J segment 3 bases; nucleotides outside the gene matches: 3. The CDR3 is 15 amino acids. CDR1 is SGHTA and CDR2 is FQGTGA in the germline V gene. The CDR3 coding sequence is TGTGCCAGCAGCTCCGGGACTAGCGACTACAATGAGCAGTTCTTC. This sequence encodes CASSSGTSDYNEQFF.

The chain joins TRBV19 to TRBJ1-5; no clear D. Trimming cost V 1 base and J 1 base, with 14 bases left between them. Per the germline V gene, CDR1 is LNHDA and CDR2 is SQIVND (reference sequence). The CDR3 is 17 amino acids. The CDR3 region has the DNA TGTGCCAGTAGTATAGGGCCCCGTTCGGGAAGCAATCAGCCCCAGCATTTT. Translating it yields CASSIGPRSGSNQPQHF.

A word on this clone: A single base separates this from a much larger clone, so it may be a read error. The chain couples TRBV28 to TRBJ1-1, with D possibly being TRBD1 (6 bases). Germline V gene sequence: CDR1 MDHEN, CDR2 SYDVKM. CDR3 size: 12 residues. The CDR3 reads CASSVGGTEASF. Here the CDR3 DNA reads TGTGCCAGCAGTGTGGGGGGCACTGAAGCTTCCTTT.

This clone has a single count. The chain recombines TRBV5-3 with TRBJ2-7; 8 bases map to TRBD2. TRBV5-3 is sorted into the ORF group, with uncertain function. The CDR3 covers 17 residues. V lost 5 bases and J lost 5; bases outside the gene matches: 18. CDR3 nucleotides: TGTGCCAGAAGTCCTTCCCCGATCAATGGAGCGGGAGACGAGCAGTACTTC. The encoded protein is CARSPSPINGAGDEQYF.

In this sample, this clone turned up a few times. This rearrangement joins TRBV6-6 to TRBJ1-4; D perhaps matches TRBD1 (6 bases). This CDR3 has 13 amino acids. In germline, CDR1 is MNHNY, CDR2 SVGAGI (reference sequence). V was clipped by 6 bases and J by 5 bases, with 10 bases between them. CDR3 amino acids: CASSLQGNEKLFF. The CDR3 DNA reads as TGTGCCAGCAGCCTCCAGGGGAATGAAAAACTGTTTTTT.

The V and J genes are TRBV7-8 and TRBJ2-2, with 7 bases matching TRBD1. The junction had 11 bases not matched to a gene; V was cut back by 5 bases and J by 5 bases. This CDR3 region has 16 residues. CDR1 and CDR2 (germline): SGHVS, FQNEAQ. CDR3 bases: TGTGCCAGCAGCCACCGACAGGGTTGGGTTACCGGGGAGCTGTTTTTT. This gives the protein CASSHRQGWVTGELFF.

The chain employs TRBV21-1 and TRBJ2-7; the table names TRBD2, a call not compared with the DNA. TRBV21-1 is a pseudogene locus. The CDR3 spans 12 residues. The CDR3: CASSKPAYEQYF. In nucleotides, the CDR3 is TGTGCCAGCAGCAAACCCGCCTACGAGCAGTACTTC.

The table lists this clone with many counts. The sample carries other DNA sequences with the same CDR3. In nucleotides, the CDR3 is TGTGCCACCAGCAGAGATCTCATCGGACAGGGGACCTACGAGCAGTACTTC. Encoded protein: CATSRDLIGQGTYEQYF. The rearrangement joins TRBV15 to TRBJ2-7, with 9 bases identical to TRBD1. Germline trimming cut 0 bases from V and 2 bases from J; bases unmatched to any gene: 8. The CDR3 is 17 amino acids. The germline CDR1 and CDR2 sequences are LNHNV and YYDKDF (reference sequence). Full variable domain (remainder filled in from reference TRBV15 and TRBJ2-7): DAMVIQNPRYQVTQFGKPVTLSCSQTLNHNVMYWYQQKSSQAPKLLFHYYDKDFNNEADTPDNFQSRRPNTSFCFLDIRSPGLGDTAMYLCATSRDLIGQGTYEQYFGPGTRLTVT.

Concerning this clone itself: This probably arose from a read error, given a far larger clone one base away. J is TRBJ1-1 and V is TRBV28, with 8 bases matching TRBD1. The germline gives CDR1 MDHEN, CDR2 SYDVKM. There are 15 residues in the CDR3. CDR3 amino acids: CAGSSLTGDNTEAFF. The CDR3 DNA is TGTGCCGGCAGTTCCCTGACAGGGGACAACACTGAAGCTTTCTTT.

This clone was recorded at least ten times. V usage is TRBV2 and J usage is TRBJ2-4; D remains unclear. Trimming left V 5 bases short and J 3 bases short, with 8 bases between. Germline values: CDR1 SNHLY, CDR2 FYNNEI. The CDR3 loop spans 13 amino acids. The CDR3 DNA reads TGTGCCAGCAGTACGGACGTCAAAAACATTCAGTACTTC. Translation gives CASSTDVKNIQYF.

The chain uses TRBV11-1 and TRBJ2-5; no firm D call. V was cut by 6 bases and J by 0 bases, with 11 bases left in between. CDR3 length equals 14 residues. CDR1 and CDR2 (germline): SGHAT, FQDESV (reference sequence). The CDR3 loop reads CASRPRAYQETQYF. CDR3 coding DNA: TGTGCCAGCAGACCACGGGCCTACCAAGAGACCCAGTACTTC.

V is TRBV6-5 and J is TRBJ2-2; 9 nucleotides line up with TRBD2. The germline V gene has CDR1 MNHEY and CDR2 SVGAGI. Unmatched junction bases numbered 6, after V lost 6 bases and J lost 7 bases. The CDR3 is made up of 14 amino acids. Here the CDR3 reads CASRGPLAGGELFF. CDR3 sequence (DNA): TGTGCCAGCAGGGGACCACTAGCGGGCGGGGAGCTGTTTTTT.

The rearrangement joins TRBV30 to TRBJ2-3; the D gene could be TRBD1 or TRBD2 (5 bases each). CDR1 is GTSNPN and CDR2 is SVGIG in the germline V gene (reference sequence). The V end lost 0 bases, the J end lost 2 bases, and 21 bases lay between the germline ends. The CDR3 length is 18 residues. CDR3 loop: CAWSVAGLIGAYTDTQYF. In DNA, the CDR3 is TGTGCCTGGAGTGTGGCGGGCCTTATAGGGGCTTACACAGATACGCAGTATTTT.

This sequence joins TRBV29-1 and TRBJ1-4; D is possibly TRBD1 (6 bases). The CDR3 length is 14 residues. Germline lookup yields CDR1 SQVTM and CDR2 ANQGSEA. V lost 6 bases and J 3 bases, leaving 14 bases between the germline ends. The CDR3, as DNA: TGCAGCGTCCCTCAGGGGCTCTCTAATGAAAAACTGTTTTTT. Translated, it gives CSVPQGLSNEKLFF.

This clone has only one observation. The gene calls are TRBV29-1 and TRBJ1-1; 7 nucleotides match TRBD1. With 6 bases clipped from V and 2 bases from J, the junction kept 9 bases outside the gene matches. The CDR3 has 14 amino acids. The V gene's germline CDR1 is SQVTM and CDR2 ANQGSEA. The CDR3 DNA sequence: TGCAGCGTGGTCGAACAGGGGATAAACACTGAAGCTTTCTTT. Translated: CSVVEQGINTEAFF.

The rearrangement links TRBV20-1 to TRBJ2-1; D unresolved. The CDR3 runs to 11 residues. Germline V gene data show CDR1 as DFQATT and CDR2 as SNEGSKA (reference sequence). The V and J ends lost 5 bases and 7 bases respectively, with 9 bases between them. CDR3 protein: CSALWVNEQFF. The CDR3 DNA reads TGCAGTGCTCTGTGGGTGAATGAGCAGTTCTTC.

The CDR3 nucleotides are TGTGCCAGCTCACCAGGGACAGGGTCTGTTTATGGCTACACCTTC. Translated, it gives CASSPGTGSVYGYTF. The V gene is TRBV18, the J gene TRBJ1-2, with 9 bases identical to TRBD1. CDR3 length: 15 residues. V gave up 2 bases and J gave up 5 bases; unmatched junction bases: 6. Germline CDR1 KGHSH, CDR2 LQKENI.

This clone was recorded only once. V usage is TRBV9 and J usage is TRBJ2-1; 11 bases are a match to TRBD2. J gave up 6 bases and V 2 bases, and 7 bases lay outside the gene matches. CDR1 and CDR2 (germline): SGDLS, YYNGEE. The CDR3 spans 16 residues. Written as DNA, the CDR3 is TGTGCCAGCAGCGTGGGCCTTAGCGGGAGGGGCAATGAGCAGTTCTTC. Translating gives CASSVGLSGRGNEQFF.

About this clone itself: A much larger clone sits a single nucleotide away, making a read error possible. Other DNA variants within this sample encode the same CDR3. This sequence joins TRBV28 and TRBJ2-7, with 7 bases lining up with TRBD2. Germline V gene data show CDR1 as MDHEN and CDR2 as SYDVKM. The CDR3 has 15 residues. Germline trimming cut 7 bases from V and 2 bases from J; bases unmatched to any gene: 11. CDR3 in DNA: TGTGCCAGCACTCGCCGGGGGGAAGGGCCCTACGAGCAGTACTTC. This translates into CASTRRGEGPYEQYF.

The chain couples TRBV4-3 to TRBJ1-2; no firm D call. The germline V and J ends were trimmed by 0 bases and 9 bases, with 14 bases remaining between them. From germline, CDR1 is LGHNA and CDR2 YSLEER. The CDR3 runs 14 residues. CDR3 loop: CASSQDRATRRYTF. In nucleotides, the CDR3 is TGCGCCAGCAGCCAAGATAGGGCAACGCGTCGCTACACCTTC.

In this sample, this clone turned up a few times. This sequence joins TRBV5-1 and TRBJ2-7, with D possibly matching TRBD2 (6 bases). Germline V gene sequence: CDR1 SGHRS, CDR2 YFSETQ. The CDR3 is made up of 16 amino acids. Trimming stripped 4 bases from V and 6 bases from J, with 23 bases between. CDR3 amino acids: CASSPTRLDGLCEQYF. The CDR3 nucleotides read TGCGCCAGCAGCCCAACTAGACTAGACGGCCTCTGCGAGCAGTACTTC. The variable domain in full, completed from reference TRBV5-1 and TRBJ2-7, reads KAGVTQTPRYLIKTRGQQVTLSCSPISGHRSVSWYQQTPGQGLQFLFEYFSETQRNKGNFPGRFSGRQFSNSRSEMNVSTLELGDSALYLCASSPTRLDGLCEQYFGPGTRLTVT.

The V gene is TRBV27, the J gene TRBJ2-5; the match to TRBD1 covers 11 bases. The CDR3 extends over 17 amino acids. Germline trimming cut 2 bases from V and 5 bases from J; bases unmatched to any gene: 10. Germline V gene sequence: CDR1 MNHEY, CDR2 SMNVEV (reference sequence). The CDR3 protein is CASSLRRFGTGGETQYF. Here the CDR3 DNA reads TGTGCCAGCAGTTTACGCCGCTTTGGGACAGGGGGGGAGACCCAGTACTTC.

The chain recombines TRBV7-9 with TRBJ1-2; perhaps TRBD1 as D (5 bases). V was shortened by 0 bases and J by 7 bases, with 18 bases between the two germline ends. The CDR3 is made up of 16 amino acids. CDR1 is SEHNR, CDR2 FQNEAQ, per germline (reference sequence). DNA of the CDR3: TGTGCCAGCAGCTTAGCGGCTGACAGTCCGGTTGGTGGCTACACCTTC. Its protein product is CASSLAADSPVGGYTF.

This clone showed up many times. Additional DNA sequences in this sample encode the identical CDR3. The chain combines TRBV19 with TRBJ1-1; D is undetermined. This CDR3 contains 13 residues. Trimming left V 3 bases short and J 3 bases short, with 8 bases between. In germline, CDR1 is LNHDA, CDR2 SQIVND (reference sequence). The CDR3 DNA reads TGTGCCAGTAGTATCAGCAGAGACACTGAAGCTTTCTTT. Translated, it gives CASSISRDTEAFF.

V gene TRBV5-1 combines with J gene TRBJ2-7; no clear D gene. There are 13 residues in the CDR3. Trimming removed 1 base at V and 6 bases at J, with 11 bases between. Germline CDR1 reads SGHRS; CDR2 reads YFSETQ. CDR3 coding DNA: TGCGCCAGCAGCTTGCCGTCTCGACTCGAGCAGTACTTC. Translation gives CASSLPSRLEQYF. Full variable domain (remainder filled in from reference TRBV5-1 and TRBJ2-7): KAGVTQTPRYLIKTRGQQVTLSCSPISGHRSVSWYQQTPGQGLQFLFEYFSETQRNKGNFPGRFSGRQFSNSRSEMNVSTLELGDSALYLCASSLPSRLEQYFGPGTRLTVT.

V is TRBV5-1 and J is TRBJ1-1, with D possibly TRBD1 on 6 matching bases. Germline-derived CDR1 and CDR2 are SGHRS and YFSETQ. V was pared by 0 bases and J by 3 bases, with 12 bases between. The length of the CDR3 is 15 residues. The CDR3 loop reads CASSLGQGPYTEAFF. In DNA form, the CDR3 reads TGCGCCAGCAGCTTGGGGCAGGGGCCATACACTGAAGCTTTCTTT.

The chain employs TRBV18 and TRBJ2-7; 12 nucleotides align to TRBD1. The CDR3 is 15 amino acids. Germline V gene sequence: CDR1 KGHSH, CDR2 LQKENI. J was trimmed by 6 bases and V by 6 bases; bases with no gene match: 9. This CDR3 is CASSDFPGQGAEQYF. The DNA of the CDR3 is TGTGCCAGCTCGGATTTCCCGGGACAGGGGGCCGAGCAGTACTTC.

J is TRBJ2-3 and V is TRBV10-2; the match to TRBD2 covers 10 bases. The germline V gene encodes CDR1 WSHSY and CDR2 SAAADI. V lost 0 bases and J lost 4; bases outside the gene matches: 4. CDR3 length equals 16 residues. CDR3 residues: CASSESPSGSADTQYF. The CDR3 DNA reads as TGCGCCAGCAGTGAGTCTCCTAGCGGGAGCGCAGATACGCAGTATTTT.

Concerning this clone: A much larger clone sits a single nucleotide away, making a read error possible. The identical CDR3 is also encoded by other nucleotide sequences in the sample. The chain combines TRBV11-2 with TRBJ2-1, with 11 bases aligning to TRBD1. V lost 4 bases to trimming and J lost 3 bases; unmatched junction nucleotides: 2. The CDR3 loop spans 15 amino acids. The germline CDR1 and CDR2 sequences are SGHAT and FQNNGV. The chain's CDR3 is CASSSGTGGYNEQFF. Here the CDR3 DNA reads TGTGCCAGCAGCTCTGGGACAGGGGGCTACAATGAGCAGTTCTTC.